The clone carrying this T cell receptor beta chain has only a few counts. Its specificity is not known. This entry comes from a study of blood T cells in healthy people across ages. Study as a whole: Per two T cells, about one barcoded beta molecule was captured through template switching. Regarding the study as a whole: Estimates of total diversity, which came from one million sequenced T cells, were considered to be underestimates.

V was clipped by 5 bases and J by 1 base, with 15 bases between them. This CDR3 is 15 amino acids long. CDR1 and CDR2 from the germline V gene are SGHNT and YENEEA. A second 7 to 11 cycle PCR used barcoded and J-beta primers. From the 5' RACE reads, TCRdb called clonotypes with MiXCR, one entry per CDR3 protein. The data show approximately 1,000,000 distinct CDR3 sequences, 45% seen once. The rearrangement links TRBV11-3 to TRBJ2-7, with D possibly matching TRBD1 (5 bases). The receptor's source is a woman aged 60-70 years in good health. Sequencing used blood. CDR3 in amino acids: CASSKSGSGSYEQYF. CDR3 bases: TGTGCCAGCAGCAAATCCGGTTCAGGGTCCTACGAGCAGTACTTC.